This TCR beta chain appears in the sequencing data of a study of early T cells in non-severe SARS-CoV-2 infection. At the level of the study: RNA in bulk from unsorted whole blood was sequenced, and chains were unpaired. Study outcomes and limitations: The matching step, a VDJdb search, favored anti-spike CD8 responses and missed private and CD4 specificities.

V shed 7 bases and J shed 3 bases, with 16 bases lying between them. Germline CDR1 reads SQVTM; CDR2 reads ANQGSEA. CDR3 length: 14 amino acids. Each cDNA molecule carried a unique molecular identifier. From the 5' RACE reads, TCRdb called clonotypes with MiXCR, one entry per CDR3 protein. Among tens of thousands of distinct CDR3 sequences listed, under 6% were seen once. This clonotype was counted many times. Its antigen is currently unknown. The sequencing input was whole blood. The rearrangement joins TRBV29-1 to TRBJ2-1; D is perhaps TRBD2 (7 bases). The sequence was collected from an adult who was a healthcare worker with PCR-confirmed SARS-CoV-2 infection or an uninfected control (not recorded which). The chain's CDR3 is CSAWRGGIYNEQFF. The CDR3 nucleotides read TGCAGCGCCTGGCGCGGGGGCATCTACAATGAGCAGTTCTTC.